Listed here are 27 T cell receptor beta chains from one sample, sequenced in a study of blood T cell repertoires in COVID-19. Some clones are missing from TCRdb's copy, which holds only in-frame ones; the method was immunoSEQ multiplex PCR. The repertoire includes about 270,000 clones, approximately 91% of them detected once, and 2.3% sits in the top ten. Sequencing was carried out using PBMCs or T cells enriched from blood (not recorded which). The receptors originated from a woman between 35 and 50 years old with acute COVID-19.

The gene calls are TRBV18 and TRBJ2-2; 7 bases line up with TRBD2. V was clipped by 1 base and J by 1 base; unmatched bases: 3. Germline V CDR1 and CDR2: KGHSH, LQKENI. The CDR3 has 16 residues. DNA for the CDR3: TGTGCCAGCTCACCACAAGCGGGGTGGAACACCGGGGAGCTGTTTTTT. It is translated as CASSPQAGWNTGELFF.

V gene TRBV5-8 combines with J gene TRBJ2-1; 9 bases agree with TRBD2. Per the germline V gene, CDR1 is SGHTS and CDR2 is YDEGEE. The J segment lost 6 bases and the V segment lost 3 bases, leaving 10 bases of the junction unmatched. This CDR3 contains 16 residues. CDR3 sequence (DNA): TGTGCCAGCAGCTCCAATAGCGGGAGAAGTCGCAATGAGCAGTTCTTC. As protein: CASSSNSGRSRNEQFF. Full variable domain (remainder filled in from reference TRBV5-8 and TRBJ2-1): EAGVTQSPTHLIKTRGQQATLRCSPISGHTSVYWYQQALGLGLQFLLWYDEGEERNRGNFPPRFSGRQFPNYSSELNVNALELEDSALYLCASSSNSGRSRNEQFFGPGTRLTVL.

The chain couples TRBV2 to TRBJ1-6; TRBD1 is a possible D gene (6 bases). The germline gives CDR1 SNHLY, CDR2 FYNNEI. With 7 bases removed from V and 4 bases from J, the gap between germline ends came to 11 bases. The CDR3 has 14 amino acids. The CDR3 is CASTPGTYNSPLHF. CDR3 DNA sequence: TGTGCCAGCACCCCGGGGACATATAATTCACCCCTCCACTTT.

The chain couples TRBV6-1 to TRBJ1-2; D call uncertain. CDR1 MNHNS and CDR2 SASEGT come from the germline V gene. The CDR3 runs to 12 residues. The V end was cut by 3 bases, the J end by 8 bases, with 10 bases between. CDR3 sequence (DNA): TGTGCCAGCAGTGACCCGACGGGGGGCTACACCTTC. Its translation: CASSDPTGGYTF.

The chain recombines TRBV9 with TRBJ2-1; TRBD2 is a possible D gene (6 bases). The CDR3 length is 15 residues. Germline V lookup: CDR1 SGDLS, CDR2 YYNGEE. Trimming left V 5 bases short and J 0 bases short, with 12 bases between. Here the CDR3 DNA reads TGTGCCAGCAGTCACGGGACTTACTCCTACAATGAGCAGTTCTTC. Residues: CASSHGTYSYNEQFF.

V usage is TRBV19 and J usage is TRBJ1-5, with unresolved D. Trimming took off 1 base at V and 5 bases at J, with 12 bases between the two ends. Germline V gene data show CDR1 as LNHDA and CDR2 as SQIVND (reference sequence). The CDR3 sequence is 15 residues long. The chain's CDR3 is CASSIVLTVDQPQHF. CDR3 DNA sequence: TGTGCCAGTAGTATAGTTCTTACAGTAGATCAGCCCCAGCATTTT. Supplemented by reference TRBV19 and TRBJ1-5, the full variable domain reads DGGITQSPKYLFRKEGQNVTLSCEQNLNHDAMYWYRQDPGQGLRLIYYSQIVNDFQKGDIAEGYSVSREKKESFPLTVTSAQKNPTAFYLCASSIVLTVDQPQHFGDGTRLSIL.

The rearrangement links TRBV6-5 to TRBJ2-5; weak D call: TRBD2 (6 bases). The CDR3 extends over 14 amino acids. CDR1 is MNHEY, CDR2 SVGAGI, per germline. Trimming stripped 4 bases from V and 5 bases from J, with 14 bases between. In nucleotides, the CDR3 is TGTGCCAGCAGTTCTGTGCGGGACCGGGAGACCCAGTACTTC. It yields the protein CASSSVRDRETQYF.

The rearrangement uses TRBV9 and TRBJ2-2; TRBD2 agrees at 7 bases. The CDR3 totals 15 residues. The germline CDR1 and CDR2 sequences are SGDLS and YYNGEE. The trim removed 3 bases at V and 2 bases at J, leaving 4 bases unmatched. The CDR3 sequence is CASSAGTINTGELFF. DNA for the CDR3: TGTGCCAGCAGCGCAGGGACTATTAACACCGGGGAGCTGTTTTTT.

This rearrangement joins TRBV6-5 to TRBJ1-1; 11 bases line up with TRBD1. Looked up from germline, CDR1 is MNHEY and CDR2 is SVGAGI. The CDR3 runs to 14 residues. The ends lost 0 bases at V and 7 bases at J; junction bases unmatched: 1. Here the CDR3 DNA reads TGTGCCAGCAGTTACTCGGACAGGGGGCGTGAAGCTTTCTTT. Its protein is CASSYSDRGREAFF.

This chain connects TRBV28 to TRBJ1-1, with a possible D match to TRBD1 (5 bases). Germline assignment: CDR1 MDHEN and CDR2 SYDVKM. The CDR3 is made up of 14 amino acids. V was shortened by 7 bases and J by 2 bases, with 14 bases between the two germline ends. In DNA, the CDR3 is TGTGCCAGCACCACCTCCACAGGCAACACTGAAGCTTTCTTT. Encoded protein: CASTTSTGNTEAFF. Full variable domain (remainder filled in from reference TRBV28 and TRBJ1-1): DVKVTQSSRYLVKRTGEKVFLECVQDMDHENMFWYRQDPGLGLRLIYFSYDVKMKEKGDIPEGYSVSREKKERFSLILESASTNQTSMYLCASTTSTGNTEAFFGQGTRLTVV.

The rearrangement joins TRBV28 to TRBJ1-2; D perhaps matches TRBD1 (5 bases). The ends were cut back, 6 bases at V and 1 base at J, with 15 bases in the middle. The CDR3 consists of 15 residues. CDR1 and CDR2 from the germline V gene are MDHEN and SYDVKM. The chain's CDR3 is CASSPESGGNYGYTF. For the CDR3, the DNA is TGTGCCAGCAGCCCCGAGTCGGGGGGTAACTATGGCTACACCTTC.

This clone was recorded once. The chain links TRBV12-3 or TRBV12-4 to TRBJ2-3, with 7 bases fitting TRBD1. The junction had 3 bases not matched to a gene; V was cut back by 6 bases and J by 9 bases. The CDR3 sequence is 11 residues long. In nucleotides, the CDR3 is TGTGCCAGCAGCGGGACAGCCACGCAGTATTTT. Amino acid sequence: CASSGTATQYF.

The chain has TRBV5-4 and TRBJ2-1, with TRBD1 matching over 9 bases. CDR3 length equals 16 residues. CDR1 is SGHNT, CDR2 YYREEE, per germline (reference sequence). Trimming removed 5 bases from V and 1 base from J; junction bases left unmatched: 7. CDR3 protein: CASSLTGQGSYNEQFF. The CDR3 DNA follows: TGTGCCAGCAGTCTTACGGGACAGGGATCCTACAATGAGCAGTTCTTC.

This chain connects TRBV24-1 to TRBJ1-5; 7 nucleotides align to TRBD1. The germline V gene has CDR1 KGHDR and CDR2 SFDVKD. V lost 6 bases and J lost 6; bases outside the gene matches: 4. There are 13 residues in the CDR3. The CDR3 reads CATSTGASQPQHF. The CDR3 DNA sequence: TGTGCCACCAGTACAGGGGCTAGTCAGCCCCAGCATTTT.

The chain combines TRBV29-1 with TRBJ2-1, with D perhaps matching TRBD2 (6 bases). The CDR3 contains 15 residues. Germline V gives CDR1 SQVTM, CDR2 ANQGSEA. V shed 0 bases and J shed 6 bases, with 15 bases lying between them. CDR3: CSVEDRGRSRNEQFF. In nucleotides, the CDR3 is TGCAGCGTTGAAGATCGGGGGAGGTCGCGCAATGAGCAGTTCTTC.

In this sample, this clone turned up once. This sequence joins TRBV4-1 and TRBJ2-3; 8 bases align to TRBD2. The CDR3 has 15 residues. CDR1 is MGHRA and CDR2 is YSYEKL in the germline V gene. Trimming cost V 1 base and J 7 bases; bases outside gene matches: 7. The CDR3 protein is CASSQGPSGRNTQYF. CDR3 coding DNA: TGCGCCAGCAGCCAAGGTCCTAGCGGGCGGAATACGCAGTATTTT.

This CDR3 is CASKPGTGGYEQYF. CDR3 sequence (DNA): TGCGCCAGCAAACCCGGGACAGGGGGCTACGAGCAGTACTTC. This chain connects TRBV5-1 to TRBJ2-7; TRBD1 matches at 11 bases. With 6 bases clipped from V and 3 bases from J, the junction kept 5 bases outside the gene matches. This CDR3 contains 14 residues. Germline CDR1 reads SGHRS; CDR2 reads YFSETQ.

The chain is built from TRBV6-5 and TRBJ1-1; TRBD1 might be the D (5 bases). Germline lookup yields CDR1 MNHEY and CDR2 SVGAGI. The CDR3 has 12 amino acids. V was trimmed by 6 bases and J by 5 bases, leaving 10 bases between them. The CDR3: CASSGGRTEAFF. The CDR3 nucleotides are TGTGCCAGCAGCGGGGGAAGGACTGAAGCTTTCTTT.

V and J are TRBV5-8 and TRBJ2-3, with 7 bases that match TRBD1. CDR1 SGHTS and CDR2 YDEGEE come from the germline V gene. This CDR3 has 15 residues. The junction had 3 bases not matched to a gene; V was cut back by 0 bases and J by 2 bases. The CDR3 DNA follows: TGTGCCAGCAGCTTGGAAGGACAGGTCACAGATACGCAGTATTTT. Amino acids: CASSLEGQVTDTQYF.

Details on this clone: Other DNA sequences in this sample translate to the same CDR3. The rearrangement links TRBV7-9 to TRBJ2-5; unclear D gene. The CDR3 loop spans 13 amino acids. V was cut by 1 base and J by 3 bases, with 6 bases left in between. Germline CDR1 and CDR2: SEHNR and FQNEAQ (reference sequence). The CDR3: CASSLVREETQYF. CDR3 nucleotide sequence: TGTGCCAGCAGCTTAGTACGGGAAGAGACCCAGTACTTC.

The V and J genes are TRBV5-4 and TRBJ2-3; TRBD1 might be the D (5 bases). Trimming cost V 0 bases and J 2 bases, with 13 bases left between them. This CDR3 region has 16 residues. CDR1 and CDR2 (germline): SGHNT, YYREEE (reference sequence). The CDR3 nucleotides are TGTGCCAGCAGCTTGGCAGGGCAAACCTTCACAGATACGCAGTATTTT. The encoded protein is CASSLAGQTFTDTQYF. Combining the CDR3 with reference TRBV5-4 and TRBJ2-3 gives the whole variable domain ETGVTQSPTHLIKTRGQQVTLRCSSQSGHNTVSWYQQALGQGPQFIFQYYREEENGRGNFPPRFSGLQFPNYSSELNVNALELDDSALYLCASSLAGQTFTDTQYFGPGTRLTVL.

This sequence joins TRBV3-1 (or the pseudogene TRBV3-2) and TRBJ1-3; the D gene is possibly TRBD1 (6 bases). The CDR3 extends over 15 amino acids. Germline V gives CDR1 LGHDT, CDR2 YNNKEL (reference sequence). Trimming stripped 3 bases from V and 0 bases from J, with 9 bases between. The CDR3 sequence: CASSHRGSSGNTIYF. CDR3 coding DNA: TGTGCCAGCAGCCACAGGGGAAGCTCTGGAAACACCATATATTTT.

The CDR3 sequence: CASSLKGETQYF. CDR3 coding DNA: TGTGCCAGCAGTTTAAAGGGGGAGACCCAGTACTTC. The J gene is TRBJ2-5, the V gene TRBV12-3 or TRBV12-4, with D possibly matching TRBD1 (5 bases). The CDR3 has 12 residues. Trimming took 2 bases from V and 5 from J, leaving 6 bases between them.

The CDR3 bases are TGTGCCAGTAGTAAGATAGGCTCGGGAACCGGGGAGCTGTTTTTT. This gives the protein CASSKIGSGTGELFF. The V and J genes are TRBV19 and TRBJ2-2; maybe TRBD2 (5 bases). The V and J ends lost 4 bases and 5 bases respectively, with 14 bases between them. CDR3 length: 15 residues. CDR1 and CDR2 from the germline V gene are LNHDA and SQIVND (reference sequence).

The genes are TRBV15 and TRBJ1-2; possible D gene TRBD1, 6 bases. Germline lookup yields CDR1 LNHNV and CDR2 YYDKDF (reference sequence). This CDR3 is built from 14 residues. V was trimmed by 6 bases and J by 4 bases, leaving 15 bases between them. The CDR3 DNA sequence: TGTGCCACCAGTACCGGGGGGCGGGTCTATGGCTACACCTTC. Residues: CATSTGGRVYGYTF. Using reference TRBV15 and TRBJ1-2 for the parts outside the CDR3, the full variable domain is DAMVIQNPRYQVTQFGKPVTLSCSQTLNHNVMYWYQQKSSQAPKLLFHYYDKDFNNEADTPDNFQSRRPNTSFCFLDIRSPGLGDTAMYLCATSTGGRVYGYTFGSGTRLTVV.

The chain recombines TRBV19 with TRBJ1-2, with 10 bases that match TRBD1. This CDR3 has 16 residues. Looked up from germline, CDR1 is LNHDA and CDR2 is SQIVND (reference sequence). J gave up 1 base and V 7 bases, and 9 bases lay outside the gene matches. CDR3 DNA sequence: TGTGCCAGTACCCCCCCACGGACAGGGGGTAACTATGGCTACACCTTC. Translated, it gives CASTPPRTGGNYGYTF. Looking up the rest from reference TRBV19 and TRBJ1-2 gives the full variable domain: DGGITQSPKYLFRKEGQNVTLSCEQNLNHDAMYWYRQDPGQGLRLIYYSQIVNDFQKGDIAEGYSVSREKKESFPLTVTSAQKNPTAFYLCASTPPRTGGNYGYTFGSGTRLTVV.

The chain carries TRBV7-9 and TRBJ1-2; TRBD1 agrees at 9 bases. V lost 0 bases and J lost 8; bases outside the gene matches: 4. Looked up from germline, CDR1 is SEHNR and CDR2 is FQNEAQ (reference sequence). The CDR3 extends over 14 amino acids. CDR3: CASSLAGTGRGYTF. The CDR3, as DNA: TGTGCCAGCAGCTTAGCCGGGACAGGGAGAGGCTACACCTTC.